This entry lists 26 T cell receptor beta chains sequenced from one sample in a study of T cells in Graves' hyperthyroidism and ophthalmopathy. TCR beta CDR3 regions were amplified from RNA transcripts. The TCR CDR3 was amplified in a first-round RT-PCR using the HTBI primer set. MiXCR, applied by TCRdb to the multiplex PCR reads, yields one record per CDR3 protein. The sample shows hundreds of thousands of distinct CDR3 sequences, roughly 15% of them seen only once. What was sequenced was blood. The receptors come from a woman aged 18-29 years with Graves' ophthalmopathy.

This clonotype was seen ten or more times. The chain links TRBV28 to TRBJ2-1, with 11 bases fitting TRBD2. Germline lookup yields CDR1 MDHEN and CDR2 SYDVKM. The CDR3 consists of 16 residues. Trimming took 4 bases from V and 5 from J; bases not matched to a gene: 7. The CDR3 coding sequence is TGTGCCAGCAGTTCCCTGGGACTAGCGGAGGACAATGAGCAGTTCTTC. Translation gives CASSSLGLAEDNEQFF.

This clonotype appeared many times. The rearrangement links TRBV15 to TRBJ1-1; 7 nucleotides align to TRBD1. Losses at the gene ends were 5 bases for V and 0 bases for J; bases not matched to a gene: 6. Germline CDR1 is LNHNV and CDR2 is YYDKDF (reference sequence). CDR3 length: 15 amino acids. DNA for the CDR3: TGTGCCACCAGCGGCGACAGGGAAATGAACACTGAAGCTTTCTTT. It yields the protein CATSGDREMNTEAFF.

The DNA for the CDR3 is TGTGCCAGCAGCTTAGAGTTCAGCCTTAGCAATCAGCCCCAGCATTTT. Translated: CASSLEFSLSNQPQHF. The chain couples TRBV11-3 to TRBJ1-5; the D is unclear. The CDR3 spans 16 residues. The germline V and J ends were trimmed by 0 bases and 0 bases, with 9 bases remaining between them. Germline-derived CDR1 and CDR2 are SGHNT and YENEEA.

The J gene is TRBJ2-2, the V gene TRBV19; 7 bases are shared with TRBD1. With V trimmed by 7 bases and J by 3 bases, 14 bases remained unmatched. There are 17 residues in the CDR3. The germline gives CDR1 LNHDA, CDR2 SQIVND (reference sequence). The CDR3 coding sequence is TGTGCCAGTAACTCAATAAGGCTGGACAGGCACACCGGGGAGCTGTTTTTT. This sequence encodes CASNSIRLDRHTGELFF.

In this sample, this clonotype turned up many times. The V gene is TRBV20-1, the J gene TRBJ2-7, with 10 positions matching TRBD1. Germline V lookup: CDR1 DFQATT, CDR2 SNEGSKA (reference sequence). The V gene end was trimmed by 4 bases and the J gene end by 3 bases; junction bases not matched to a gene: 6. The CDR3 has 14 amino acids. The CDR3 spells CSATPGTGDYEQYF. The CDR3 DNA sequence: TGCAGTGCTACCCCGGGGACAGGGGACTACGAGCAGTACTTC.

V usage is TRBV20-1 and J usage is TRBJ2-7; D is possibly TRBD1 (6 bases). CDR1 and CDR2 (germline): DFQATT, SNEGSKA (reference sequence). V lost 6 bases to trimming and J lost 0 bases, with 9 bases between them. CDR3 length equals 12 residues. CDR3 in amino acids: CSARDNSYEQYF. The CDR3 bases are TGCAGTGCCCGGGACAACTCCTACGAGCAGTACTTC.

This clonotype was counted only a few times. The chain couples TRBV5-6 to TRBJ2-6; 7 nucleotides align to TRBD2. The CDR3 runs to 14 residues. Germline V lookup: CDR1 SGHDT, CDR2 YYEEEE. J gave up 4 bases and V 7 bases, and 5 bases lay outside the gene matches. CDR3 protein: CASWGGSGANVLTF. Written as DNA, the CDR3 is TGTGCCAGCTGGGGGGGTTCCGGGGCCAACGTCCTGACTTTC.

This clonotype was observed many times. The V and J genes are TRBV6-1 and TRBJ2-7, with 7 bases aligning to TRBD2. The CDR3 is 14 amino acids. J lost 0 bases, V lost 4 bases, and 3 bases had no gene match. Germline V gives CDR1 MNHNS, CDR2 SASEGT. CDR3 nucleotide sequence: TGTGCCAGCAGTGCAGGACTAGTCTCCTACGAGCAGTACTTC. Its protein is CASSAGLVSYEQYF.

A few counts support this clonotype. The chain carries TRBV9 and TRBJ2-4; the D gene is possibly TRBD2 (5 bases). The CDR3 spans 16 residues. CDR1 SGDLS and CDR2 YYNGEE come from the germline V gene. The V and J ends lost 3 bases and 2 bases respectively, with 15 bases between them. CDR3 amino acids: CASSGIDSGTKNIQYF. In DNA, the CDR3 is TGTGCCAGCAGCGGAATTGACTCCGGGACCAAAAACATTCAGTACTTC.

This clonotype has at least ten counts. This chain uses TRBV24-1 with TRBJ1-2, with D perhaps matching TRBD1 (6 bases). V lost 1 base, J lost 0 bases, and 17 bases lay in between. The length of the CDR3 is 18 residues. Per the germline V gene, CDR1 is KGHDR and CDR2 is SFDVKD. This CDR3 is CATSDLGGYPTANYGYTF. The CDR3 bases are TGTGCCACCAGTGATTTAGGGGGGTACCCCACGGCTAACTATGGCTACACCTTC.

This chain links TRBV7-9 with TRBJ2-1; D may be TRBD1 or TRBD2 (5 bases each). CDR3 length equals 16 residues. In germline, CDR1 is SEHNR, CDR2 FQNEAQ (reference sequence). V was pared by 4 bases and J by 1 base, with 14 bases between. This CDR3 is CASSSGKTDSYNEQFF. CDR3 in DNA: TGTGCCAGCAGCTCCGGGAAGACAGATTCCTACAATGAGCAGTTCTTC.

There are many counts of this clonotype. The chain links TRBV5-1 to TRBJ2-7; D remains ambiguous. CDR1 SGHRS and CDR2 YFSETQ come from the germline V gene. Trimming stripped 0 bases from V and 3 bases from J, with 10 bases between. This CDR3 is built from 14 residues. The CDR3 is CASSLVGGFYEQYF. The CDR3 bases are TGCGCCAGCAGCTTGGTGGGCGGCTTCTACGAGCAGTACTTC.

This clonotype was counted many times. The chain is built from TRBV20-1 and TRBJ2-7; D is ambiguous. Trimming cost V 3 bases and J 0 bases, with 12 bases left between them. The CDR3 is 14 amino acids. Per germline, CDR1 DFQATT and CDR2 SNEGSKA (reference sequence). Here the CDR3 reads CSASEWRSSYEQYF. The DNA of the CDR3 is TGCAGTGCTAGTGAGTGGCGGAGCTCCTACGAGCAGTACTTC.

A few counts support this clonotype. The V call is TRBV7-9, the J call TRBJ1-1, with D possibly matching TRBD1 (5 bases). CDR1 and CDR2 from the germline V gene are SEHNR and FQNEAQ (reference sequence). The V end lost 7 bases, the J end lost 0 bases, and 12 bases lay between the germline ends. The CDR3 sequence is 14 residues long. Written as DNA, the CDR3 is TGTGCCAGCACAGACGGGGGAATGAACACTGAAGCTTTCTTT. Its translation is CASTDGGMNTEAFF.

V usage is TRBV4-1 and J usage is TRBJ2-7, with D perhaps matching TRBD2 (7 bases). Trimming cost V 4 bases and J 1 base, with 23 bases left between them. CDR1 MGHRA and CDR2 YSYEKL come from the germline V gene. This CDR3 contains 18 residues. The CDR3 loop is CASSPPRGAGATSYEQYF. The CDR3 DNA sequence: TGCGCCAGCAGCCCGCCTCGGGGTGCGGGGGCCACATCCTACGAGCAGTACTTC.

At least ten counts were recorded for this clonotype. The CDR3 DNA sequence: TGTGCCAGCTCACCAGAAGTGGGGGAGCAGTACTTC. Protein: CASSPEVGEQYF. The V and J genes are TRBV18 and TRBJ2-7, with D unclear. The V gene's germline CDR1 is KGHSH and CDR2 LQKENI. The CDR3 loop spans 12 amino acids. Trimming cost V 2 bases and J 7 bases, with 9 bases left between them.

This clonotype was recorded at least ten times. The CDR3 is CASSERSEKETQYF. Here the CDR3 DNA reads TGTGCCAGCAGCGAAAGATCGGAAAAAGAGACCCAGTACTTC. The chain couples TRBV12-3 or TRBV12-4 to TRBJ2-5, with D unclear. The CDR3 has 14 amino acids. The ends were cut back, 6 bases at V and 3 bases at J, with 14 bases in the middle.

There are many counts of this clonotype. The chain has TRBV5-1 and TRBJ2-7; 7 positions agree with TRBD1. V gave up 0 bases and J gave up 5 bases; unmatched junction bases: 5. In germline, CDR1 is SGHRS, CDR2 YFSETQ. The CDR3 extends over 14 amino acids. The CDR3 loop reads CASSLGQGVDEQYF. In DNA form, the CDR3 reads TGCGCCAGCAGCTTGGGACAGGGTGTGGACGAGCAGTACTTC.

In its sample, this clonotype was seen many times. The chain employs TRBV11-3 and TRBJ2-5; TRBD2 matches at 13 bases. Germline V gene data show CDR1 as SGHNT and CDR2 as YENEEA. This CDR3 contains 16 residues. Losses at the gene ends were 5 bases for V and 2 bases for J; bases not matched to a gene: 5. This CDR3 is CASSLGTSGAQETQYF. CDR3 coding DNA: TGTGCCAGCAGCCTCGGGACTAGCGGGGCTCAAGAGACCCAGTACTTC.

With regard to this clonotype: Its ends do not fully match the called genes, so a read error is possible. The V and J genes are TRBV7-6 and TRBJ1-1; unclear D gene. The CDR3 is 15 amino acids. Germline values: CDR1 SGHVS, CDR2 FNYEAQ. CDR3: CASSSGSPGNAEAFF. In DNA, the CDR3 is TGTGCCAGCAGCTCCGGAAGCCCTGGGAACGCTGAAGCTTTCTTT.

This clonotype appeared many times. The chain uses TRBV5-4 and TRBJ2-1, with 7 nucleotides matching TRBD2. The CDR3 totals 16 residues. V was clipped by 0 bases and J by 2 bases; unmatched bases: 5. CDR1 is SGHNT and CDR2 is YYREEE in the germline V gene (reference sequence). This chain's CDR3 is CASSLGRGDPYNEQFF. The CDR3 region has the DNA TGTGCCAGCAGCTTGGGACGGGGGGATCCCTACAATGAGCAGTTCTTC.

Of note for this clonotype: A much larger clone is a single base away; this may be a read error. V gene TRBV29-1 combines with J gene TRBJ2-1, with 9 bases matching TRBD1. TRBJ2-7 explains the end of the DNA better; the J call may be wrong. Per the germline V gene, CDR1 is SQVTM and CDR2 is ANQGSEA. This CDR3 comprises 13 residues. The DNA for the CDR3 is TGCAGCGCAGGGGGACAGGGATACAATGAGCAGTACTTC. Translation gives CSAGGQGYNEQYF.

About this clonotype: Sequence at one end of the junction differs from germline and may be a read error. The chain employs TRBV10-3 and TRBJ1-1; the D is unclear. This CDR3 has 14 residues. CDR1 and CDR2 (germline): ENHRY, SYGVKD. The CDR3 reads CAISYNPGNTEALF. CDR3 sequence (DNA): TGTGCCATCAGTTACAACCCCGGGAACACTGAAGCTCTCTTT.

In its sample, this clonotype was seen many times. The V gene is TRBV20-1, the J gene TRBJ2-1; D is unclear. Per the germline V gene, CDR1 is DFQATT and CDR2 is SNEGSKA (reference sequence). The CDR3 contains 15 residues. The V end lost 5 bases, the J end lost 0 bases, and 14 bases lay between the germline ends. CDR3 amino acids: CSAVNRLSSYNEQFF. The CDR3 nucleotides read TGCAGTGCTGTAAACAGACTCAGCTCCTACAATGAGCAGTTCTTC.

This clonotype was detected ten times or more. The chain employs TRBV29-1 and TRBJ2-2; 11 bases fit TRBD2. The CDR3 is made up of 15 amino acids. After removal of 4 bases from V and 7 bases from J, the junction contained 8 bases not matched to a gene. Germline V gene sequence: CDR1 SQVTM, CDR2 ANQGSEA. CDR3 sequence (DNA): TGCAGCGTTGTGGTTGGGACTAGCGGTAGCGGGGAGCTGTTTTTT. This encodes CSVVVGTSGSGELFF.

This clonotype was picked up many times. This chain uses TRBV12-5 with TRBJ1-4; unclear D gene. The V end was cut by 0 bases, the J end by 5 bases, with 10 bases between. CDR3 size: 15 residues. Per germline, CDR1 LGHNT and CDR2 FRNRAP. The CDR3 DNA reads TGTGCTAGTGGTTTGGTATCGGCCCCAAATGAAAAACTGTTTTTT. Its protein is CASGLVSAPNEKLFF.